This entry is about one TCR beta chain. Sequencing used immunoSEQ multiplex PCR; TCRdb keeps in-frame clones, though not all of them. The profile shows 70,000 or so clones, around 90% of them singletons. This sample was taken from a study of siplizumab effects on memory and regulatory T cells. From germline, CDR1 is SGHTA and CDR2 FQGNSA. The CDR3 extends over 16 amino acids. Trimming cost V 5 bases and J 2 bases; bases outside gene matches: 9. V and J are TRBV7-2 and TRBJ2-3; 8 bases match TRBD2. The TCR originated in a human donor in good health. The sample consisted of CD8+ T cells sorted from blood. The chain's CDR3 is CASSPLHSGVTDTQYF. DNA of the CDR3: TGTGCCAGCAGCCCCCTTCATAGCGGGGTCACAGATACGCAGTATTTT.